Detailed here is one T cell receptor beta chain. This entry is derived from a study of CD8 T cells in Susac syndrome. Random-hexamer reverse transcription was applied to roughly 0.5 to 1 ug RNA. One entry per CDR3 protein, called by TCRdb with MiXCR from the immunoSEQ multiplex PCR reads. This table has 150,000 to 200,000 distinct CDR3 sequences, roughly 95% appearing once. Per germline, CDR1 SGHRS and CDR2 YFSETQ. The CDR3 is made up of 12 amino acids. Trimming cost V 7 bases and J 2 bases, with 9 bases left between them. The source of this sequence is a human donor with multiple sclerosis. The chain is built from TRBV5-1 and TRBJ2-5; a possible D gene is TRBD1 (5 bases). The specimen was CD4+ T cells from PBMCs. The CDR3 loop reads CASQTGQETQYF. Here the CDR3 DNA reads TGCGCCAGCCAAACAGGTCAAGAGACCCAGTACTTC.